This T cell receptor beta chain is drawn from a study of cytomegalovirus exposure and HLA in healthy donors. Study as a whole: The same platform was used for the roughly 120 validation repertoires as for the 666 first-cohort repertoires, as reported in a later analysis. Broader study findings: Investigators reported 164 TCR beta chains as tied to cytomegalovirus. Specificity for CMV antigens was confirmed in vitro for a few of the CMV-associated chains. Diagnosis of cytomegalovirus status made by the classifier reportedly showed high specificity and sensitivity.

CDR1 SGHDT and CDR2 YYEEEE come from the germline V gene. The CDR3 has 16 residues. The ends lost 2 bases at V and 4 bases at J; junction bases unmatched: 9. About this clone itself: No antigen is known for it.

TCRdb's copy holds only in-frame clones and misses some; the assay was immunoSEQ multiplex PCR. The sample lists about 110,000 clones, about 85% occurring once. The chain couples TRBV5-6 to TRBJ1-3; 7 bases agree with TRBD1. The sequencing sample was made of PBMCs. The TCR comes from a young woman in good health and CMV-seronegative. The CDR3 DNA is TGTGCCAGCAGCTTCCTTATTCAGGGGGAAGGAAACACCATATATTTT. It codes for CASSFLIQGEGNTIYF.